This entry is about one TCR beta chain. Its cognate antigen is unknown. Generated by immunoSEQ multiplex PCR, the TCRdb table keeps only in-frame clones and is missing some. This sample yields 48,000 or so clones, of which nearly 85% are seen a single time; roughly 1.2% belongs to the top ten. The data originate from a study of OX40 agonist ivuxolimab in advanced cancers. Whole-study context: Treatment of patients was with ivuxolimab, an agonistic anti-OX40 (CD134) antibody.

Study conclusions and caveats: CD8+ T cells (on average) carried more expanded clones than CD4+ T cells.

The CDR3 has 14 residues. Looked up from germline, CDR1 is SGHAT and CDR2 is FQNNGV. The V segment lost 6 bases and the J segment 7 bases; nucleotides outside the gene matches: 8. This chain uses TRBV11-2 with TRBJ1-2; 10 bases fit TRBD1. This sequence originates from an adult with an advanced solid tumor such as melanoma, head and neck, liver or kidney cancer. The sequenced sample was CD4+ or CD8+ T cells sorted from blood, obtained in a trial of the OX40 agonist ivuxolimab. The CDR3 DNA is TGTGCCAGCAGAAAGGGACAGGGGCTGGGTGGCTACACCTTC. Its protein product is CASRKGQGLGGYTF. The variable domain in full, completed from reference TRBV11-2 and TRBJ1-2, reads EAGVAQSPRYKIIEKRQSVAFWCNPISGHATLYWYQQILGQGPKLLIQFQNNGVVDDSQLPKDRFSAERLKGVDSTLKIQPAKLEDSAVYLCASRKGQGLGGYTFGSGTRLTVV.